This T cell receptor beta chain was observed in a study of blood T cell repertoires in COVID-19. About the research overall: T cells, B-cell-depleted T cells, or PBMCs provided the cDNA or gDNA that served as material.

In the authors' methods: Nucleated cell counts were estimated from reference gene primer amplification. Data came from immunoSEQ multiplex PCR; TCRdb stores just in-frame clones and leaves some out. V and J calls and clone size are those listed in that table; D and trimming were worked out from the DNA. The table records about 94,000 clones, about four fifths of them present only once. The CDR3 runs 16 residues. V shed 4 bases and J 6 bases; nucleotides not matched to a gene: 8. Germline assignment: CDR1 SNHLY and CDR2 FYNNEI. The sequence was collected from a human donor in a cohort sampled during active COVID-19. The material sequenced was peripheral blood. The V gene is TRBV2, the J gene TRBJ2-2; 10 nucleotides agree with TRBD2. Here the CDR3 DNA reads TGTGCCAGCAGTGCTCAAGCGGGAGGGCCAGCCGGGGAGCTGTTTTTT. The encoded protein is CASSAQAGGPAGELFF.